The table lists the clone carrying this T cell receptor (beta chain) with a few counts. The antigen remains undetermined. This entry comes from a study of glioma-infiltrating T cells. Using RNA template, CDR3s of TCR alpha and beta were amplified with iRepertoire arm-PCR. MiXCR, run by TCRdb on the multiplex PCR reads, gives a single entry per CDR3 protein. The repertoire holds 300,000 to 450,000 distinct CDR3 sequences, with around 45% as singletons. The study's findings and limits: Non-neoplastic patients had below-expected tissue-blood divergence, while all gliomas exceeded expectation.

The CDR3 length is 13 residues. Trimming removed 5 bases at V and 4 bases at J, with 11 bases between. The germline gives CDR1 MDHEN, CDR2 SYDVKM. This chain joins TRBV28 and TRBJ1-2, with D maybe TRBD1 (6 bases). This clonotype was sampled from a human donor with low-grade glioma or glioblastoma, undergoing nonglioma brain surgery, or in good health (not recorded which). What was sequenced was glioma tissue, nonneoplastic brain tissue, or PBMCs (not recorded which). This chain's CDR3 is CASSPDRLYGYTF. The CDR3, as DNA: TGTGCCAGCAGTCCAGACAGGCTCTATGGCTACACCTTC.